Reported below is one T cell receptor beta chain. The target antigen is unknown. This sample is drawn from a study of T cell responses to AZD1222 COVID-19 vaccine. The V gene's germline CDR1 is SGDLS and CDR2 YYNGEE. V dropped 0 bases and J dropped 0; count of bases not matched to a gene: 2. The CDR3 is 18 amino acids. Method: immunoSEQ multiplex PCR; TCRdb's copy keeps in-frame clones and lacks some. The data hold about 97,000 clones, with about 88% observed a single time. Study outcomes and limitations: The repertoires were collected only after the peak T cell response.

The specimen was peripheral blood, collected on day 0 of AZD1222 vaccination. The clonotype comes from an adult in good health. This chain joins TRBV9 and TRBJ2-2; 13 nucleotides agree with TRBD2. CDR3 DNA sequence: TGTGCCAGCAGCGTAGGGACTAGCGGGGGCGCGAACACCGGGGAGCTGTTTTTT. This codes for CASSVGTSGGANTGELFF.